These 9 T cell receptor beta chains share one sample of origin, sequenced in a study of chemoradiotherapy in HPV16-positive cancers. TCRdb keeps only in-frame clones here, not all; method: immunoSEQ multiplex PCR. Among roughly 7,100 clones, just under 85% were seen once, and the ten largest hold 2.5% to 3.5%. The sample in question was blood, obtained from a patient who underwent chemoradiotherapy. The receptors come from a human donor with HPV-associated anogenital cancer.

Regarding this clone: The junction and the germline gene differ at one end; a read error may be behind it. This chain uses TRBV11-2 with TRBJ1-1; D ambiguous. This CDR3 is 12 amino acids long. Per the germline V gene, CDR1 is SGHAT and CDR2 is FQNNGV. The DNA of the CDR3 is TGTGCCAGCAGCCTAGAAACAAGTGAAGCTTTCTTT. It encodes CASSLETSEAFF.

This clone was seen a single time. The CDR3 reads CASSVDGNGNTIYF. The CDR3 nucleotides are TGTGCCAGCAGCGTAGACGGGAACGGAAACACCATATATTTT. V usage is TRBV9 and J usage is TRBJ1-3; D call uncertain. In germline, CDR1 is SGDLS, CDR2 YYNGEE. V was cut by 0 bases and J by 4 bases, with 8 bases left in between. The CDR3 is 14 residues long.

The J gene is TRBJ1-4, the V gene TRBV7-6; D gene ambiguous. V lost 5 bases and J 0 bases, leaving 13 bases between the germline ends. The CDR3 spans 16 residues. Germline CDR1 reads SGHVS; CDR2 reads FNYEAQ. The CDR3 nucleotides are TGTGCCAGCAGCCGATGGATGACGGCAACTAATGAAAAACTGTTTTTT. This sequence encodes CASSRWMTATNEKLFF.

The V and J genes are TRBV7-2 and TRBJ2-3, with D maybe TRBD2 (5 bases). Trimming removed 0 bases at V and 4 bases at J, with 14 bases between. The germline gives CDR1 SGHTA, CDR2 FQGNSA. There are 16 residues in the CDR3. The chain's CDR3 is CASSLAAAVLPDTQYF. In nucleotides, the CDR3 is TGTGCCAGCAGCTTAGCGGCAGCGGTGCTCCCAGATACGCAGTATTTT.

This clone was counted between two and nine times. V gene TRBV6-5 combines with J gene TRBJ1-1, with D unresolved. The CDR3 length is 11 residues. Trimming shortened V by 4 bases and J by 5 bases, and 5 bases separated the two germline ends. Germline V gene lookup returns CDR1 MNHEY and CDR2 SVGAGI. For the CDR3, the DNA is TGTGCCAGCAGTTTTCAAACTGAAGCTTTCTTT. It is translated as CASSFQTEAFF.

The chain employs TRBV5-1 and TRBJ2-1; D ambiguous. This CDR3 is 14 amino acids long. Trimming took off 2 bases at V and 4 bases at J, with 10 bases between the two ends. Germline V gene lookup returns CDR1 SGHRS and CDR2 YFSETQ. CDR3 coding DNA: TGCGCCAGCAGCTTATTTATAGGGTACAATGAGCAGTTCTTC. This translates into CASSLFIGYNEQFF.

The CDR3 here is CASSPGTGKETQYF. The CDR3 DNA sequence: TGTGCCAGCAGCCCCGGGACTGGAAAAGAGACCCAGTACTTC. J is TRBJ2-5 and V is TRBV11-2; tentative D call: TRBD2 (6 bases). CDR3 length equals 14 residues. Trimming removed 5 bases at V and 3 bases at J, with 13 bases between. Germline V gene sequence: CDR1 SGHAT, CDR2 FQNNGV.

CDR3 residues: CASGPPAGGTDTQYF. The CDR3 coding sequence is TGTGCCAGCGGCCCCCCCGCGGGGGGCACAGATACGCAGTATTTT. J is TRBJ2-3 and V is TRBV28; 7 bases match TRBD2. V lost 8 bases and J lost 1; bases outside the gene matches: 9. This CDR3 contains 15 residues. Germline V gives CDR1 MDHEN, CDR2 SYDVKM.

V gene TRBV19 combines with J gene TRBJ1-6; D is uncertain. The V gene's germline CDR1 is LNHDA and CDR2 SQIVND (reference sequence). There are 16 residues in the CDR3. V was clipped by 0 bases and J by 8 bases, with 14 bases between them. The CDR3 DNA reads as TGTGCCAGTAGTATAGAAGCCGACAATCTCGATTCACCCCTCCACTTT. Translating gives CASSIEADNLDSPLHF.